The 24 T cell receptor beta chains given below trace back to one sample, sequenced in a study of blood T cell repertoires in COVID-19. Sequencing used immunoSEQ multiplex PCR; TCRdb keeps in-frame clones, though not all of them. Of about 670,000 clones in the sample, 80% to 90% are singletons; the top ten hold under 0.3%. The sequenced sample was peripheral blood. All receptors derive from a woman in her late teens or twenties with acute or convalescent COVID-19.

The chain recombines TRBV9 with TRBJ2-1; D possibly corresponds to TRBD2 (6 bases). The CDR3 is 13 residues long. Trimming cost V 4 bases and J 7 bases, with 12 bases left between them. CDR1 and CDR2 from the germline V gene are SGDLS and YYNGEE. CDR3 nucleotides: TGTGCCAGCAGCATATACGCGGGGAATGAGCAGTTCTTC. Residues: CASSIYAGNEQFF.

This chain uses TRBV7-2 with TRBJ1-1; 7 nucleotides match TRBD1. The CDR3 runs to 13 residues. Germline values: CDR1 SGHTA, CDR2 FQGNSA. The junction had 6 bases not matched to a gene; V was cut back by 1 base and J by 10 bases. CDR3 sequence: CASSLGGRGVAFF. The CDR3 nucleotides read TGTGCCAGCAGCTTAGGGGGCAGGGGGGTAGCTTTCTTT.

The chain recombines TRBV27 with TRBJ1-1; tentative D call: TRBD1 (5 bases). V lost 6 bases and J 11 bases, leaving 25 bases between the germline ends. Germline V gene data show CDR1 as MNHEY and CDR2 as SMNVEV (reference sequence). CDR3 size: 15 residues. Here the CDR3 DNA reads TGTGCCAGCAGAACAACCCGGGACGGGGGATTGTTCGCTTTCTTT. This encodes CASRTTRDGGLFAFF.

V gene TRBV19 combines with J gene TRBJ1-2; TRBD1 aligns across 10 bases. The CDR3 is 15 residues long. The V gene end was trimmed by 9 bases and the J gene end by 1 base; junction bases not matched to a gene: 8. Germline-derived CDR1 and CDR2 are LNHDA and SQIVND (reference sequence). The CDR3: CASRDRGPNNYGYTF. For the CDR3, the DNA is TGTGCCAGCCGGGACAGGGGACCCAATAACTATGGCTACACCTTC. Together with reference TRBV19 and TRBJ1-2, the CDR3 gives the full variable domain: DGGITQSPKYLFRKEGQNVTLSCEQNLNHDAMYWYRQDPGQGLRLIYYSQIVNDFQKGDIAEGYSVSREKKESFPLTVTSAQKNPTAFYLCASRDRGPNNYGYTFGSGTRLTVV.

This chain uses TRBV4-2 with TRBJ1-1; D ambiguous. The ends were cut back, 0 bases at V and 0 bases at J, with 8 bases in the middle. CDR3 length equals 15 residues. Germline V gene sequence: CDR1 LGHNA, CDR2 YNFKEQ. The CDR3 region is CASSQDSEMNTEAFF. DNA of the CDR3: TGTGCCAGCAGCCAAGATAGCGAAATGAACACTGAAGCTTTCTTT.

The chain links TRBV7-2 to TRBJ1-3; no clear D gene. Germline V gives CDR1 SGHTA, CDR2 FQGNSA. This CDR3 has 15 amino acids. V dropped 6 bases and J dropped 1 base, with 13 bases sitting between them. CDR3 region: CASSQASGSGNTIYF. CDR3 nucleotides: TGTGCCAGCAGTCAAGCTTCGGGTTCTGGAAACACCATATATTTT.

The CDR3 DNA is TGTGCCAGCAGTGAATCCGGGACAGGAGCTTTCTTT. Translation: CASSESGTGAFF. The rearrangement uses TRBV2 and TRBJ1-1; TRBD1 matches at 8 bases. Losses at the gene ends were 2 bases for V and 10 bases for J; bases not matched to a gene: 3. The germline V gene encodes CDR1 SNHLY and CDR2 FYNNEI. The CDR3 runs to 12 residues.

This chain connects TRBV5-1 to TRBJ1-1; possible D gene TRBD1, 6 bases. Germline loops: CDR1 SGHRS, CDR2 YFSETQ. V lost 4 bases and J lost 3, with 16 bases in between. CDR3 length: 15 residues. In nucleotides, the CDR3 is TGCGCCAGCAGCCGAGATAGACAGGCTTACACTGAAGCTTTCTTT. It translates to CASSRDRQAYTEAFF.

The gene calls are TRBV9 and TRBJ2-7, with 8 positions matching TRBD2. Germline CDR1 SGDLS, CDR2 YYNGEE. The CDR3 contains 14 residues. The V gene end was trimmed by 4 bases and the J gene end by 2 bases; junction bases not matched to a gene: 5. CDR3 region: CASSPREGPYEQYF. CDR3 in DNA: TGTGCCAGCAGCCCCCGGGAGGGACCCTACGAGCAGTACTTC. The full variable domain, completed using reference TRBV9 and TRBJ2-7, is DSGVTQTPKHLITATGQRVTLRCSPRSGDLSVYWYQQSLDQGLQFLIQYYNGEERAKGNILERFSAQQFPDLHSELNLSSLELGDSALYFCASSPREGPYEQYFGPGTRLTVT.

V and J are TRBV24-1 and TRBJ1-2, with 9 bases aligning to TRBD1. Trimming removed 4 bases from V and 6 bases from J; junction bases left unmatched: 8. The germline CDR1 and CDR2 sequences are KGHDR and SFDVKD. There are 15 residues in the CDR3. CDR3 DNA sequence: TGTGCCACCAGTGACCACCGGACAGGGGTCGATGGCTACACCTTC. Translating gives CATSDHRTGVDGYTF.

The V gene is TRBV3-1 (or the pseudogene TRBV3-2), the J gene TRBJ2-4, with D possibly matching TRBD2 (6 bases). The germline V gene encodes CDR1 LGHDT and CDR2 YNNKEL (reference sequence). The CDR3 is made up of 13 amino acids. Trimming shortened V by 4 bases and J by 9 bases, and 13 bases separated the two germline ends. CDR3 sequence reads: CASSPSAGSIQYF. In DNA form, the CDR3 reads TGTGCCAGCAGCCCCTCAGCGGGCAGCATTCAGTACTTC.

V usage is TRBV4-3 and J usage is TRBJ2-3; D is perhaps TRBD2 (5 bases). V lost 0 bases and J lost 1, with 14 bases in between. The CDR3 runs 17 residues. Germline lookup yields CDR1 LGHNA and CDR2 YSLEER. DNA for the CDR3: TGCGCCAGCAGCCAAGATCGGGGATGGCGGCGCACAGATACGCAGTATTTT. Its protein is CASSQDRGWRRTDTQYF.

The chain employs TRBV6-5 and TRBJ2-7; 7 nucleotides align to TRBD1. V dropped 6 bases and J dropped 6; count of bases not matched to a gene: 11. The CDR3 is 14 residues long. The germline V gene has CDR1 MNHEY and CDR2 SVGAGI. Written as DNA, the CDR3 is TGTGCCAGCAGATTAGGGACAGTCGCTTCCGAGCAGTACTTC. This encodes CASRLGTVASEQYF.

The chain carries TRBV28 and TRBJ2-2, with D perhaps TRBD2 (5 bases). CDR3 size: 16 residues. Trimming shortened V by 4 bases and J by 6 bases, and 18 bases separated the two germline ends. The germline gives CDR1 MDHEN, CDR2 SYDVKM. The CDR3 reads CASSWGALASAGELFF. For the CDR3, the DNA is TGTGCCAGCAGTTGGGGAGCTCTAGCATCGGCCGGGGAGCTGTTTTTT. Filled out from reference TRBV28 and TRBJ2-2, the complete variable domain reads DVKVTQSSRYLVKRTGEKVFLECVQDMDHENMFWYRQDPGLGLRLIYFSYDVKMKEKGDIPEGYSVSREKKERFSLILESASTNQTSMYLCASSWGALASAGELFFGEGSRLTVL.

This sequence joins TRBV2 and TRBJ2-5, with 9 positions matching TRBD2. This CDR3 is 16 amino acids long. V gave up 6 bases and J gave up 2 bases; unmatched junction bases: 10. CDR1 and CDR2 from the germline V gene are SNHLY and FYNNEI. The CDR3 DNA sequence: TGTGCCAGCAGGGAGGGACTAGCCCCTTCGCAAGAGACCCAGTACTTC. This gives the protein CASREGLAPSQETQYF.

This chain joins TRBV27 and TRBJ1-2, with TRBD1 identical over 7 bases. V trimming: 6 bases; J trimming: 7 bases; junction bases outside the gene matches: 14. CDR1 is MNHEY and CDR2 is SMNVEV in the germline V gene (reference sequence). This CDR3 has 15 residues. CDR3 DNA sequence: TGTGCCAGCAGGGCTTCCCAAGGGGGCGCGTTTGGCTACACCTTC. It encodes CASRASQGGAFGYTF.

The chain combines TRBV10-3 with TRBJ1-1; D uncertain. CDR1 is ENHRY, CDR2 SYGVKD, per germline. CDR3 length: 15 amino acids. Deletions cut 2 bases from V and 3 bases from J, with 13 bases between. The chain's CDR3 is CAISEPGLADTEAFF. The CDR3 DNA is TGTGCCATCAGTGAGCCCGGCCTGGCGGACACTGAAGCTTTCTTT.

V and J are TRBV18 and TRBJ2-7; TRBD2 matches at 10 bases. The junction had 8 bases not matched to a gene; V was cut back by 2 bases and J by 7 bases. CDR1 and CDR2 (germline): KGHSH, LQKENI. CDR3 length equals 15 residues. Here the CDR3 reads CASSPDSGRSLEQYF. The CDR3 DNA follows: TGTGCCAGCTCACCAGATAGCGGGAGGTCCTTGGAGCAGTACTTC.

This chain links TRBV30 with TRBJ2-7; maybe TRBD1 (6 bases). The CDR3 is 14 residues long. Germline assignment: CDR1 GTSNPN and CDR2 SVGIG (reference sequence). V gave up 3 bases and J gave up 1 base, with 13 bases separating them. This CDR3 reads CAWRRDRKSYEQYF. CDR3 coding DNA: TGTGCCTGGAGAAGAGACAGGAAATCCTACGAGCAGTACTTC.

The chain uses TRBV7-9 and TRBJ1-6; D not resolved. V was trimmed by 3 bases and J by 7 bases, leaving 10 bases between them. The CDR3 totals 14 residues. From germline, CDR1 is SEHNR and CDR2 FQNEAQ (reference sequence). CDR3 in DNA: TGTGCCAGCAGCTTGGAATTACAGAATTCACCCCTCCACTTT. Protein sequence: CASSLELQNSPLHF.

The chain uses TRBV9 and TRBJ2-3, with D tentatively TRBD2 (7 bases). Between the trimmed V and J ends, which lost 0 bases and 1 base, there was a span of 12 bases. Germline assignment: CDR1 SGDLS and CDR2 YYNGEE. The CDR3 totals 16 residues. CDR3 in amino acids: CASSVAPGGRTDTQYF. CDR3 in DNA: TGTGCCAGCAGCGTAGCTCCCGGGGGGCGCACAGATACGCAGTATTTT.

The rearrangement joins TRBV7-9 to TRBJ1-2; 8 bases map to TRBD1. CDR3 length: 15 residues. The V and J ends lost 5 bases and 4 bases, in that order; junction bases with no gene match: 9. Per germline, CDR1 SEHNR and CDR2 FQNEAQ (reference sequence). In nucleotides, the CDR3 is TGTGCCAGCAGCAAGGGACAGGCCACCTTCTATGGCTACACCTTC. Translation gives CASSKGQATFYGYTF.

The chain carries TRBV12-3 or TRBV12-4 and TRBJ1-1; the D is unclear. This CDR3 has 13 residues. Trimming left V 6 bases short and J 4 bases short, with 12 bases between. The CDR3 nucleotides read TGTGCCAGCAGCATTTCTCGAGGCACTGAAGCTTTCTTT. This translates into CASSISRGTEAFF.

The chain is built from TRBV7-9 and TRBJ2-1; 7 nucleotides agree with TRBD1. CDR3 length equals 14 residues. CDR1 is SEHNR, CDR2 FQNEAQ, per germline (reference sequence). J gave up 4 bases and V 6 bases, and 6 bases lay outside the gene matches. The CDR3 bases are TGTGCCAGCAGTCGACAGGGCCTATACAATGAGCAGTTCTTC. Encoded protein: CASSRQGLYNEQFF.